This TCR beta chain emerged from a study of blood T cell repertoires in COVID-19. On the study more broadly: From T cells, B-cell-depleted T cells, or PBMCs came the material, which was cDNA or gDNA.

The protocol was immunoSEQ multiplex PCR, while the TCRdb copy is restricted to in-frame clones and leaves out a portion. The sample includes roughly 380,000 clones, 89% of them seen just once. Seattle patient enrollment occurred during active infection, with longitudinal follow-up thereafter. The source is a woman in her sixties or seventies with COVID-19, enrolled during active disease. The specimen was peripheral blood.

CDR3 residues: CASSLGSGTGQETQYF. The CDR3 region has the DNA TGTGCCAGCAGCCTTGGAAGCGGTACAGGGCAAGAGACCCAGTACTTC. V gene TRBV5-4 combines with J gene TRBJ2-5, with D maybe TRBD1 (6 bases). The CDR3 sequence is 16 residues long. The V end lost 4 bases, the J end lost 2 bases, and 18 bases lay between the germline ends. Per germline, CDR1 SGHNT and CDR2 YYREEE (reference sequence).